A selection of T cell receptor beta chains follows, all from one sample in a study of Graves' ophthalmopathy and Graves' hyperthyroidism. TCRdb itself ran the multiplex PCR reads through MiXCR, one entry per CDR3 protein. There are a few hundred thousand distinct CDR3 sequences in the sample; over 15% occur only once, and roughly 7% lies in the top ten. Sequenced material: peripheral blood. The receptors stem from a young woman with stable Graves' hyperthyroidism. Both conserved end residues are part of each CDR3. Each record gives: J gene, CDR3 length, V gene, D gene, clone size, CDR3 DNA, CDR3 protein. A D gene is named only where the DNA matches it firmly. Clone size is shown for a subset of rows, as once, few, many or a class of expanded clone.

TRBJ2-5 | 13 | TRBV3-1 | . | many | TGTGCCAGCAGCGGGACTCCCCAAGAGACCCAGTACTTC | CASSGTPQETQYF
TRBJ1-1 | 12 | TRBV20-1 | . | many | TGCAGTGCTAGCAGAGTGAACACTGAAGCTTTCTTT | CSASRVNTEAFF
TRBJ1-1 | 15 | TRBV19 | . | many | TGTGCCAGTAACACGCTGACCCTAAGGGGGACTGAAGCTTTCTTT | CASNTLTLRGTEAFF
TRBJ1-3 | 14 | TRBV6-1 | . | many | TGTGCCAGCAGTAAAGACTTCTCTGGAAACACCATATATTTT | CASSKDFSGNTIYF
TRBJ2-6 | 18 | TRBV9 | . | few | TGTGCCAGCAGCGTAGATGTAGGGGGGGCTGCTGGGGCCAACGTCCTGACTTTC | CASSVDVGGAAGANVLTF
TRBJ2-6 | 18 | TRBV7-8 | TRBD1 | many | TGTGCCAGCAGCTTACTGAGGACAGGAGTCTCTGGGGCCAACGTCCTGACTTTC | CASSLLRTGVSGANVLTF
TRBJ1-5 | 15 | TRBV19 | . | many | TGTGCCAGTAGTATCTTGGGAGGGGTACGTCAGCCCCAGCATTTT | CASSILGGVRQPQHF
TRBJ2-7 | 13 | TRBV4-2 | . | . | TGTGCCAGCAGCCAAGAGGGGAGCGACGAGCAGTACTTC | CASSQEGSDEQYF
TRBJ2-5 | 14 | TRBV7-9 | . | few | TGTGCCAGCAGCTTAGCGGGGGCTTTGGAGACCCAGTACTTC | CASSLAGALETQYF
TRBJ2-7 | 11 | TRBV2 | . | many | TGTGCCAGCATGGGTCGAAATAAGCAGTACTTC | CASMGRNKQYF
TRBJ1-5 | 14 | TRBV10-3 | TRBD1 | many | TGTGCCATCAGTGGGGACAGGACAAATCAGCCCCAGCATTTT | CAISGDRTNQPQHF
TRBJ2-3 | 18 | TRBV6-4 | TRBD2 | few | TGTGCCAGCACCAATCTACCAGCGGGGCCCCAACACACAGATACGCAGTATTTT | CASTNLPAGPQHTDTQYF
TRBJ1-1 | 11 | TRBV7-2 | TRBD1 | . | TGTGCCAGCAGCCCGACAGGGTACGCTTTCTTT | CASSPTGYAFF
TRBJ1-1 | 18 | TRBV27 | TRBD1 | many | TGTGCCAGCAGTTTACGGAGGCTCAGGGGGCGATGGGACACTGAAGCTTTCTTT | CASSLRRLRGRWDTEAFF
TRBJ1-1 | 15 | TRBV29-1 | TRBD1 | many | TGCAGCGTTACCACAGGGGGCGCGGGTTTCACTGAAGCTTTCTTT | CSVTTGGAGFTEAFF
TRBJ2-7 | 13 | TRBV28 | TRBD1 | many | TGTGCCACCTCCAAGGGACAGGGGTACGAGCAGTACTTC | CATSKGQGYEQYF
TRBJ2-2 | 13 | TRBV20-1 | . | few | TGCAGTGCTAGATCAGGGAACACCGGGGAGCTGTTTTTT | CSARSGNTGELFF
TRBJ1-2 | 14 | TRBV12-3/TRBV12-4 | . | few | TGTGCCAGCAGCCCGAGACAGACCCTCTCCGGCTACACCTTC | CASSPRQTLSGYTF
TRBJ1-6 | 14 | TRBV3-1 | . | . | TGTGCCAGCAGCCGGGGAGGCGAAAAATCACCCCTCCACTTT | CASSRGGEKSPLHF
TRBJ2-7 | 13 | TRBV6-2/TRBV6-3 | TRBD2 | many | TGTGCCAGCAGAACTAGCGGGGGCTACGAGCAGTACTTC | CASRTSGGYEQYF
TRBJ2-2 | 16 | TRBV12-3/TRBV12-4 | . | . | TGTGCCAGCAGTCCATGGCAGGGCGAGCGGGCCGGGGAGCTGTTTTTT | CASSPWQGERAGELFF
TRBJ2-7 | 13 | TRBV6-5 | . | many | TGTGCCAGCAGCCCCCCCCCCCAGAGGGAGCAGTACTTC | CASSPPPQREQYF
TRBJ1-5 | 14 | TRBV2 | . | many | TGTGCCAGCAGTGAAGGGCAAGTCAATCAGCCCCAGCATTTT | CASSEGQVNQPQHF
TRBJ1-5 | 13 | TRBV12-3/TRBV12-4 | . | many | TGTGCCAGCAGGGGGCCGGGGTTTCAGCCCCAGCATTTT | CASRGPGFQPQHF
TRBJ2-7 | 14 | TRBV28 | . | . | TGTGCCAGCAGTACGGGACTTGGGGGGATCGGGCAGTACTTC | CASSTGLGGIGQYF
TRBJ2-2 | 16 | TRBV4-2 | . | . | TGTGCCAGCAGCCAAGGAGGGGGAGGACCAACCGGGGAGCTGTTTTTT | CASSQGGGGPTGELFF
TRBJ2-5 | 20 | TRBV6-4 | TRBD2 | many | TGTGCCAGCAGCTTTACGACCACCGGGACTAGCGGGGGACTTCAAGAGACCCAGTACTTC | CASSFTTTGTSGGLQETQYF
TRBJ2-5 | 14 | TRBV19 | . | many | TGTGCCAGTAGTACACAGGCGAGACTGGAGACCCAGTACTTC | CASSTQARLETQYF
TRBJ1-2 | 13 | TRBV7-2 | TRBD1 | many | TGTGCCAGCACGCCAAGACAGGGCCATGGCTACACCTTC | CASTPRQGHGYTF
TRBJ1-2 | 11 | TRBV27 | . | . | TGTGCCACCCACGGGGCCTATGGCTACACCTTC | CATHGAYGYTF
TRBJ2-4 | 15 | TRBV4-1 | . | . | TGCGCCAGCAGCCAAGGCTTTCTAGCCAAAAACATTCAGTACTTC | CASSQGFLAKNIQYF
TRBJ1-1 | 13 | TRBV10-3 | . | . | TGTGCCATCAGTCAGGGTGGGGACACTGAAGCTTTCTTT | CAISQGGDTEAFF
TRBJ1-2 | 13 | TRBV15 | . | many | TGTGCCACCAGCTTCCGGGAGACTTATGGCTACACCTTC | CATSFRETYGYTF
TRBJ2-2 | 16 | TRBV4-2 | TRBD2 | many | TGTGCCAGCAGCCCCACGGCGGGGGGCGAAACCGGGGAGCTGTTTTTT | CASSPTAGGETGELFF
TRBJ1-5 | 15 | TRBV18 | TRBD1 | many | TGTGCCAGCTCACAATACAGGGGGCGAGGTCAGCCCCAGCATTTT | CASSQYRGRGQPQHF
TRBJ1-2 | 15 | TRBV6-2/TRBV6-3 | . | many | TGTGCCAGCAAATCGGCGCTCCTTGGTCAGGATGGCTACACCTTC | CASKSALLGQDGYTF
TRBJ1-2 | 12 | TRBV24-1 | . | many | TGTGCCACCAGTGGGAACAGTCATGGCTACACCTTC | CATSGNSHGYTF
TRBJ2-7 | 12 | TRBV6-1 | . | . | TGTGCCAGCAAGGGGGACTACTACGAGCAGTACTTC | CASKGDYYEQYF
TRBJ1-6 | 14 | TRBV6-1 | . | many | TGTGCCAGCAGTGAAGTCGGGGGAGTGGGGGTGGTCCACTTT | CASSEVGGVGVVHF
TRBJ1-6 | 17 | TRBV12-3/TRBV12-4 | . | many | TGTGCCAGCAGCCAATCTTCCCCGGGGATGATTGGGTCACCCCTCCACTTT | CASSQSSPGMIGSPLHF